What follows are 14 T cell receptor beta chains derived from one specimen sequenced in a study of T cell responses to AZD1222 COVID-19 vaccine. Only in-frame clones appear in the TCRdb table, and some are missing; sequencing was by immunoSEQ multiplex PCR. The sample yields 75,000 to 100,000 clones, around 88% seen once. The specimen comprised peripheral blood, sampled on day 0 of AZD1222 vaccination. These receptors were collected from an adult in good health.

This chain links TRBV10-3 with TRBJ1-2; D not certain. Germline V lookup: CDR1 ENHRY, CDR2 SYGVKD. V lost 7 bases and J 0 bases, leaving 12 bases between the germline ends. CDR3 length equals 14 residues. CDR3 region: CAITHSNTNYGYTF. The DNA for the CDR3 is TGTGCCATCACCCATTCCAACACTAACTATGGCTACACCTTC.

The V and J genes are TRBV28 and TRBJ2-5; D remains ambiguous. Germline CDR1 MDHEN, CDR2 SYDVKM. The CDR3 runs to 13 residues. The ends were cut back, 0 bases at V and 4 bases at J, with 6 bases in the middle. The CDR3: CASSLWLTETQYF. In DNA, the CDR3 is TGTGCCAGCAGTTTATGGTTAACAGAGACCCAGTACTTC.

The rearrangement links TRBV5-1 to TRBJ2-1; D might be TRBD1 or TRBD2, each matching 6 bases. This CDR3 comprises 14 residues. Looked up from germline, CDR1 is SGHRS and CDR2 is YFSETQ. Between the trimmed V and J ends, which lost 4 bases and 8 bases, there was a span of 16 bases. CDR3 protein: CASSGTGWGDEQFF. The DNA of the CDR3 is TGCGCCAGCAGCGGCACAGGGTGGGGGGATGAGCAGTTCTTC.

This CDR3 reads CSVATSLGNGEQFF. The DNA for the CDR3 is TGCAGCGTTGCGACTAGCCTCGGCAATGGGGAGCAGTTCTTC. This chain connects TRBV29-1 to TRBJ2-1, with 7 bases fitting TRBD2. This CDR3 is built from 14 residues. Germline CDR1 SQVTM, CDR2 ANQGSEA. With 4 bases clipped from V and 10 bases from J, the junction kept 13 bases outside the gene matches.

This chain links TRBV4-1 with TRBJ1-4; 7 bases line up with TRBD1. Trimming cost V 2 bases and J 7 bases; bases outside gene matches: 7. Germline CDR1 is MGHRA and CDR2 is YSYEKL. This CDR3 region has 15 residues. CDR3 sequence (DNA): TGCGCCAGCAGCCAACCCGACAGGGTTCGTGAAAAACTGTTTTTT. This translates into CASSQPDRVREKLFF.

The chain combines TRBV28 with TRBJ1-3; D ambiguous. The CDR3 totals 16 residues. V lost 1 base and J 2 bases, leaving 12 bases between the germline ends. Germline CDR1 MDHEN, CDR2 SYDVKM. The CDR3 DNA reads as TGTGCCAGCAGTTTATCGGGTACTCGGACTGGAAACACCATATATTTT. Amino acid sequence: CASSLSGTRTGNTIYF.

There are a few counts of this clone. The chain links TRBV11-3 to TRBJ1-2, with 8 bases lining up with TRBD1. Germline V lookup: CDR1 SGHNT, CDR2 YENEEA. The V gene end was trimmed by 4 bases and the J gene end by 4 bases; junction bases not matched to a gene: 2. The CDR3 runs to 13 residues. CDR3 sequence (DNA): TGTGCCAGCAGCTCCACAGGGGGCTATGGCTACACCTTC. Protein: CASSSTGGYGYTF.

The rearrangement uses TRBV7-9 and TRBJ2-5; maybe TRBD1 (5 bases). There are 15 residues in the CDR3. Germline CDR1 SEHNR, CDR2 FQNEAQ (reference sequence). V shed 1 base and J shed 4 bases, with 13 bases lying between them. The CDR3 region is CASSLDSRVRETQYF. The CDR3 nucleotides are TGTGCCAGCAGCTTAGATTCCAGGGTAAGAGAGACCCAGTACTTC.

V and J are TRBV5-6 and TRBJ2-3; 8 bases fit TRBD2. CDR3 size: 14 residues. Germline V gene lookup returns CDR1 SGHDT and CDR2 YYEEEE. Trimming at V came to 4 bases and at J to 8 bases, leaving 9 bases not matched to a gene. The CDR3 here is CASSPLPTSVTQYF. Here the CDR3 DNA reads TGTGCCAGCAGCCCTCTTCCGACTAGCGTTACGCAGTATTTT.

V gene TRBV7-2 combines with J gene TRBJ1-1, with TRBD1 matching over 7 bases. Trimming cost V 5 bases and J 13 bases; bases outside gene matches: 13. Germline CDR1 is SGHTA and CDR2 is FQGNSA. The CDR3 covers 13 residues. The CDR3 DNA is TGTGCCAGCAGCGTCCGGGACAGATCTCTTTTTTTCTTT. Its protein product is CASSVRDRSLFFF.

The rearrangement joins TRBV6-2 or TRBV6-3 to TRBJ2-3; tentatively, D is TRBD1 (5 bases). Trimming took 6 bases from V and 2 from J, leaving 12 bases between them. The CDR3 loop spans 14 amino acids. Per germline, CDR1 MNHEY and CDR2 SVGEGT. The DNA for the CDR3 is TGTGCCAGCAGCTCAGGACACAACACAGATACGCAGTATTTT. Translation: CASSSGHNTDTQYF.

The chain carries TRBV10-3 and TRBJ1-1; D gene ambiguous. The germline V and J ends were trimmed by 2 bases and 5 bases, with 9 bases remaining between them. The V gene's germline CDR1 is ENHRY and CDR2 SYGVKD. The CDR3 spans 13 residues. CDR3 in amino acids: CAISENRETEAFF. The CDR3 DNA reads as TGTGCCATCAGTGAGAATAGGGAGACTGAAGCTTTCTTT.

The chain carries TRBV7-2 and TRBJ2-7; D may correspond to TRBD1 or TRBD2 (5 bases each). Deletions cut 3 bases from V and 0 bases from J, with 21 bases between. Germline V CDR1 and CDR2: SGHTA, FQGNSA. The CDR3 has 18 amino acids. CDR3 region: CASSLNKTPGRSSYEQYF. DNA for the CDR3: TGTGCCAGCAGCTTGAACAAGACACCGGGACGGAGCTCCTACGAGCAGTACTTC.

The V call is TRBV2, the J call TRBJ2-1, with TRBD2 as a possible D gene (6 bases). CDR3 length: 15 amino acids. The V gene's germline CDR1 is SNHLY and CDR2 FYNNEI. Trimming left V 8 bases short and J 6 bases short, with 20 bases between. CDR3 bases: TGTGCCAGCTTCTATCGGGAGTCTGGGGGCAATGAGCAGTTCTTC. As protein: CASFYRESGGNEQFF.